This TCR beta chain was captured in a study of cytomegalovirus exposure and HLA in healthy donors. Healthy bone marrow donors made up the donor group. Nominally healthy donors provided the samples, though records likely missed some immune exposures. Overall study findings and caveats: The authors later found most CMV-associated TCR beta chains appeared HLA-restricted.

This CDR3 has 15 amino acids. V lost 5 bases and J lost 3, with 17 bases in between. Looked up from germline, CDR1 is SGHVS and CDR2 is FNYEAQ. This clone was picked up a small number of times. No antigen is known for it. The PCR used 60 Vbeta and 13 Jbeta primers. Here immunoSEQ multiplex PCR was the method, and the copy in TCRdb shows in-frame clones only, minus some. The repertoire has fewer than 60,000 clones, approximately 52% of them found once; the top ten carry approximately 10%. V and J are TRBV7-6 and TRBJ2-7, with D possibly matching TRBD1 (6 bases). Sequencing was carried out using PBMCs. This sequence originates from a human donor in good health. CDR3 nucleotide sequence: TGTGCCAGCAGCCCCTTAGGGGGAGTCGGCTACGAGCAGTACTTC. This encodes CASSPLGGVGYEQYF.